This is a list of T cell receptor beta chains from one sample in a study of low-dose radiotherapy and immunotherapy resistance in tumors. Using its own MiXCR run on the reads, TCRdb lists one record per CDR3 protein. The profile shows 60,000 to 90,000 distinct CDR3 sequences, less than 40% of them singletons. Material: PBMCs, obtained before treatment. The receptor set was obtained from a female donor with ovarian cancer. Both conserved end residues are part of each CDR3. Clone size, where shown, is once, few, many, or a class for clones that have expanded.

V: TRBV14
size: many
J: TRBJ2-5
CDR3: CASSQLSSQGWETQYF

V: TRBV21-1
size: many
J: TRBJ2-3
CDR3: CASSPGQNCGLAGLRTQYF

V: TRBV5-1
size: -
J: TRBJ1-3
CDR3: CASSLTGAGGNTIYF

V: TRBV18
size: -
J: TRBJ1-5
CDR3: CASSPIANSNQPQHF

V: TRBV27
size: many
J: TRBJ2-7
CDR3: CASSHPGAHEQYF

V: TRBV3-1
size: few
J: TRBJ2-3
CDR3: CASSPLGTSGGRTDTQYF

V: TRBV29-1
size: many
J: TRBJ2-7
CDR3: CSVNTGQGRYEQYF

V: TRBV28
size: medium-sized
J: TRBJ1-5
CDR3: CASSTGLSNQPQHF

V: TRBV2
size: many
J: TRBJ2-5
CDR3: CASSGVGTAVRETQYF

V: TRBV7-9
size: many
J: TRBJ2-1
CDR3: CASSPTGYSYNEQFF

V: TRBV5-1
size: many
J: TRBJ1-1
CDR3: CASSWTGSVTEAFF

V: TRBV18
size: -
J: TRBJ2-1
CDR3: CASSPQNNEQFF

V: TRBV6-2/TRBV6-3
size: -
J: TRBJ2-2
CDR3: CASSKGIDTTNTAELFF

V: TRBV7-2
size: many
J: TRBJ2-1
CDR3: CASSSTRRGGLGNEQFF

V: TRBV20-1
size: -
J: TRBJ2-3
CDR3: CSARKRGSTDTQYF

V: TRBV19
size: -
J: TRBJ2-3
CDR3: CASSPSGRADTQYF

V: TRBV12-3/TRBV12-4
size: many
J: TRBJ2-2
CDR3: CASSPPNRATGELFF

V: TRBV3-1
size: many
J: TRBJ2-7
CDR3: CASSQNRQHEQYF

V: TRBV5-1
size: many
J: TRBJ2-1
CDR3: CASSLVGSYNEQFF

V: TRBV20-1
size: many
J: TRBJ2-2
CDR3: CSARDPSGGSGELFF

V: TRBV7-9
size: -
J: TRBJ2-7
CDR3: CASSPLGGGRGEQYF

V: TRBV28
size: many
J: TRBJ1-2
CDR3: CATFDGDNYGYTF

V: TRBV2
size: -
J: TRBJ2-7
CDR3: CASSMTVGQYF

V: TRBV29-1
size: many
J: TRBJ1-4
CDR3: CSVEFLDTNEKLFF

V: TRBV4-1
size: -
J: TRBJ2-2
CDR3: CASSPDRGLVSGELFF

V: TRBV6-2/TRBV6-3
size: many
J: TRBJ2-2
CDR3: CASTRDTYTGELFF

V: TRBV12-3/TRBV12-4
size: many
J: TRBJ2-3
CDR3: CASSFLGTVRGDTQYF

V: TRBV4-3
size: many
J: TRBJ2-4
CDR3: CASSQGPGTLGNIQYF

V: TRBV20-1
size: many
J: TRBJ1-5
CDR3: CSAPSLGSNQPQHF

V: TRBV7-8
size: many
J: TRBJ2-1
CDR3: CASSLEAVSEQFF

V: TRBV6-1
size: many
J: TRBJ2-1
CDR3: CASSHSDKYNEQFF

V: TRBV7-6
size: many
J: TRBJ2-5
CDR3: CASSLAGDETQYF

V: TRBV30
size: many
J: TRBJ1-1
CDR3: CAWSVRGLGQAFF

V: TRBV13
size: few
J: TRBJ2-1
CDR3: CASSEGGGFNEQFF

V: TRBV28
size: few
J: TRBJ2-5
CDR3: CASSLGTGIKETQYF

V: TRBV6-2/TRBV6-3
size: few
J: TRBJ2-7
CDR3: CASSLGTGEQYF

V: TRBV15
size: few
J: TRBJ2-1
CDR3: CATSRDSGGGVEQFF

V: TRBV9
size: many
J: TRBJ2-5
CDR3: CASSVDSGGGEETQYF

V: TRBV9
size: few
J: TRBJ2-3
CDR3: CASSRGDGTTQYF